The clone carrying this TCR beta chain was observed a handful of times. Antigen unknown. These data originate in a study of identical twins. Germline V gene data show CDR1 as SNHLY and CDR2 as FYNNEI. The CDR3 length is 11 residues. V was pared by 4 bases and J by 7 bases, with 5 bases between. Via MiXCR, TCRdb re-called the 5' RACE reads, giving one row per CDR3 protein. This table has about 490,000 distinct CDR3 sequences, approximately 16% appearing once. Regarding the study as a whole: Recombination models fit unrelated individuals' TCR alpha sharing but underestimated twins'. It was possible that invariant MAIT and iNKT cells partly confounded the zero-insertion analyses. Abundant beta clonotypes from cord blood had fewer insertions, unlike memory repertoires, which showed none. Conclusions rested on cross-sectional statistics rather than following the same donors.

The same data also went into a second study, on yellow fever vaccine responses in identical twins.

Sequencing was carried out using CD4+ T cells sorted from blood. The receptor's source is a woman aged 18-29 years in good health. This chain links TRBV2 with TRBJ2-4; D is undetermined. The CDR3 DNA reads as TGTGCCAGCAGTGGCTGGAACATTCAGTACTTC. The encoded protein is CASSGWNIQYF.